These 29 T cell receptor beta chains were all obtained from the same sample, sequenced in a study of OX40 agonist ivuxolimab in advanced cancers. Sequencing was performed with immunoSEQ multiplex PCR; in TCRdb, only in-frame clones are kept and a portion is missing. The repertoire includes 45,000 to 65,000 clones, about 88% of them detected once, and less than 15% sits in the top ten. This specimen consisted of CD4+ or CD8+ T cells sorted from blood, obtained in a trial of the OX40 agonist ivuxolimab. The receptors here all came from an adult with an advanced solid tumor such as melanoma, head and neck, liver or kidney cancer.

CDR3 loop: CASSMQGARVAGYTF. CDR3 DNA: TGTGCCAGCAGTATGCAGGGGGCCAGGGTCGCTGGCTACACCTTC. This rearrangement joins TRBV5-4 to TRBJ1-2; TRBD1 agrees at 8 bases. The CDR3 loop spans 15 amino acids. Unmatched junction bases numbered 13, after V lost 5 bases and J lost 7 bases. Germline V gene data show CDR1 as SGHNT and CDR2 as YYREEE (reference sequence).

This clone was seen once. V is TRBV28 and J is TRBJ1-1; D perhaps matches TRBD1 (6 bases). The CDR3 has 13 residues. Trimming removed 7 bases from V and 9 bases from J, with 18 bases in between. CDR1 and CDR2 from the germline V gene are MDHEN and SYDVKM. The CDR3 spells CASIPPRQGKAFF. The CDR3 DNA reads as TGTGCCAGCATCCCCCCCCGGCAGGGGAAAGCTTTCTTT.

The chain combines TRBV7-8 with TRBJ1-2; 8 nucleotides align to TRBD1. With 0 bases clipped from V and 6 bases from J, the junction kept 3 bases outside the gene matches. Germline values: CDR1 SGHVS, CDR2 FQNEAQ. The CDR3 length is 14 residues. DNA of the CDR3: TGTGCCAGCAGCTTAGCCCCGGACAGGGATGGCTACACCTTC. Translated, it gives CASSLAPDRDGYTF.

V and J are TRBV6-5 and TRBJ2-7; 9 positions agree with TRBD1. Germline CDR1 and CDR2: MNHEY and SVGAGI. With V trimmed by 6 bases and J by 4 bases, 7 bases remained unmatched. This CDR3 has 14 residues. CDR3 amino acids: CASRAGTGLYEQYF. The CDR3 DNA reads as TGTGCCAGCAGAGCCGGGACAGGGCTATACGAGCAGTACTTC.

The chain has TRBV7-2 and TRBJ2-2, with unresolved D. Trimming pared 6 bases from V and 5 bases from J, leaving 19 bases between. CDR3 size: 16 residues. The germline CDR1 and CDR2 sequences are SGHTA and FQGNSA. The CDR3 DNA reads as TGTGCCAGCAGTAACCTGATGGTACGCGGTACCGGGGAGCTGTTTTTT. Its protein product is CASSNLMVRGTGELFF.

The CDR3 here is CASSQAPRTGGAYEQYF. The CDR3 coding sequence is TGCGCCAGCAGCCAGGCGCCCAGGACAGGGGGAGCCTACGAGCAGTACTTC. J is TRBJ2-7 and V is TRBV4-1; 10 bases align to TRBD1. The V and J ends lost 3 bases and 2 bases, in that order; junction bases with no gene match: 10. The length of the CDR3 is 17 residues. Germline V gene lookup returns CDR1 MGHRA and CDR2 YSYEKL.

The chain carries TRBV5-6 and TRBJ1-2, with TRBD1 as a possible D gene (6 bases). CDR3 size: 14 residues. The V and J ends lost 0 bases and 4 bases respectively, with 10 bases between them. The germline V gene encodes CDR1 SGHDT and CDR2 YYEEEE. CDR3 bases: TGTGCCAGCAGCTTGGCAGGGGATACCTATGGCTACACCTTC. This sequence encodes CASSLAGDTYGYTF.

The chain is built from TRBV30 and TRBJ2-3, with D unclear. There are 13 residues in the CDR3. Germline lookup yields CDR1 GTSNPN and CDR2 SVGIG (reference sequence). V was trimmed by 0 bases and J by 2 bases, leaving 6 bases between them. The CDR3 DNA sequence: TGTGCCTGGAGTGTAAGCCTCACAGATACGCAGTATTTT. Protein sequence: CAWSVSLTDTQYF.

The rearrangement links TRBV7-2 to TRBJ1-1; D call uncertain. V lost 5 bases, J lost 3 bases, and 10 bases lay in between. There are 13 residues in the CDR3. Germline assignment: CDR1 SGHTA and CDR2 FQGNSA. CDR3 residues: CASSPPGDTEAFF. CDR3 DNA: TGTGCCAGCAGCCCACCCGGGGACACTGAAGCTTTCTTT.

The V gene is TRBV7-9, the J gene TRBJ2-3; the D gene is possibly TRBD2 (6 bases). Trimming took off 5 bases at V and 0 bases at J, with 12 bases between the two ends. CDR1 and CDR2 from the germline V gene are SEHNR and FQNEAQ (reference sequence). The CDR3 is 15 amino acids. The CDR3 nucleotides are TGTGCCAGCAGCCTTCTAAGCGGGAGCACAGATACGCAGTATTTT. Its translation: CASSLLSGSTDTQYF.

The chain uses TRBV28 and TRBJ1-2; D might be TRBD1 (5 bases). This CDR3 has 17 amino acids. V was shortened by 6 bases and J by 2 bases, with 22 bases between the two germline ends. Germline V CDR1 and CDR2: MDHEN, SYDVKM. The chain's CDR3 is CASRPSSGGRTNYGYTF. CDR3 nucleotide sequence: TGTGCCAGCAGACCCTCTTCCGGGGGACGCACCAACTATGGCTACACCTTC.

The gene calls are TRBV5-1 and TRBJ2-7; 9 nucleotides agree with TRBD1. Germline CDR1 reads SGHRS; CDR2 reads YFSETQ. Trimming cost V 3 bases and J 0 bases; bases outside gene matches: 13. The CDR3 contains 18 residues. The DNA for the CDR3 is TGCGCCAGCAGCTCCTACTCCGGGACAGGGAAGACCTCCTACGAGCAGTACTTC. Translated: CASSSYSGTGKTSYEQYF. Based on the CDR3 plus reference TRBV5-1 and TRBJ2-7, the full variable domain is KAGVTQTPRYLIKTRGQQVTLSCSPISGHRSVSWYQQTPGQGLQFLFEYFSETQRNKGNFPGRFSGRQFSNSRSEMNVSTLELGDSALYLCASSSYSGTGKTSYEQYFGPGTRLTVT.

This clone was counted once. The J gene is TRBJ2-5, the V gene TRBV25-1, with TRBD2 matching over 9 bases. CDR1 and CDR2 (germline): MGHDK, SYGVNS. With V trimmed by 8 bases and J by 4 bases, 11 bases remained unmatched. The CDR3 sequence is 15 residues long. DNA of the CDR3: TGTGCCAGCGGGATAGGGGGAGCGGGAGGAGAGACCCAGTACTTC. Encoded protein: CASGIGGAGGETQYF.

The chain combines TRBV6-5 with TRBJ2-7; TRBD2 agrees at 7 bases. The germline V gene encodes CDR1 MNHEY and CDR2 SVGAGI. Unmatched junction bases numbered 6, after V lost 8 bases and J lost 2 bases. This CDR3 spans 13 amino acids. The CDR3: CASSASGTYEQYF. Written as DNA, the CDR3 is TGTGCCAGCTCTGCTAGCGGTACCTACGAGCAGTACTTC.

V is TRBV5-5 and J is TRBJ2-7; 10 bases line up with TRBD1. The ends lost 2 bases at V and 9 bases at J; junction bases unmatched: 11. This CDR3 region has 15 residues. Germline V lookup: CDR1 SGHKS, CDR2 YYEKEE (reference sequence). DNA of the CDR3: TGTGCCAGCAGCTTCCGGACAGGGGGTGGTCAGGGGCAGTACTTC. Translating gives CASSFRTGGGQGQYF.

The gene calls are TRBV2 and TRBJ1-5; D may be TRBD1 (5 bases). CDR3 length: 13 amino acids. CDR1 SNHLY and CDR2 FYNNEI come from the germline V gene. Trimming pared 8 bases from V and 6 bases from J, leaving 14 bases between. The CDR3 coding sequence is TGTGCCAGCGGAGTAAGGCAGGGTCAGCCCCAGCATTTT. Amino acid sequence: CASGVRQGQPQHF.

The genes are TRBV7-2 and TRBJ2-3; the D gene is possibly TRBD1 (5 bases). Per the germline V gene, CDR1 is SGHTA and CDR2 is FQGNSA. This CDR3 has 13 amino acids. Trimming took 7 bases from V and 3 from J, leaving 11 bases between them. This chain's CDR3 is CASTFGATDTQYF. As DNA, the CDR3 is TGTGCCAGCACATTTGGGGCGACAGATACGCAGTATTTT.

The chain couples TRBV28 to TRBJ1-2, with 8 bases identical to TRBD1. J gave up 5 bases and V 8 bases, and 13 bases lay outside the gene matches. CDR3 length: 15 amino acids. Germline CDR1 is MDHEN and CDR2 is SYDVKM. The CDR3 bases are TGTGCCAGCCTAACGACCGGACAGGGCGGGTATGGCTACACCTTC. Translating gives CASLTTGQGGYGYTF.

CDR3 DNA: TGCGCCAGCAGCTTGGCGAGCGGGACGGCAGAGACCCAGTACTTC. Its translation: CASSLASGTAETQYF. The chain carries TRBV5-1 and TRBJ2-5, with 7 positions matching TRBD2. Trimming took 0 bases from V and 4 from J; bases not matched to a gene: 6. CDR3 length equals 15 residues. Germline values: CDR1 SGHRS, CDR2 YFSETQ.

This chain links TRBV2 with TRBJ2-3; 8 positions match TRBD2. CDR3 size: 16 residues. Per germline, CDR1 SNHLY and CDR2 FYNNEI. The trim removed 7 bases at V and 8 bases at J, leaving 17 bases unmatched. DNA of the CDR3: TGTGCCAGCACCCCCGGCCGGCGGGGGGTTTCGGGTACGCAGTATTTT. Amino acid sequence: CASTPGRRGVSGTQYF.

This chain connects TRBV11-3 to TRBJ2-7; possibly TRBD1 for D (6 bases). Germline CDR1 is SGHNT and CDR2 is YENEEA. This CDR3 has 15 amino acids. V lost 1 base and J lost 3, with 13 bases in between. CDR3 in DNA: TGTGCCAGCAGCTTAGGGGGGCGCCGATTCTACGAGCAGTACTTC. Translated, it gives CASSLGGRRFYEQYF. Full variable domain (rest looked up from reference TRBV11-3 and TRBJ2-7): EAGVVQSPRYKIIEKKQPVAFWCNPISGHNTLYWYLQNLGQGPELLIRYENEEAVDDSQLPKDRFSAERLKGVDSTLKIQPAELGDSAVYLCASSLGGRRFYEQYFGPGTRLTVT.

The CDR3 DNA reads TGTGCCAGCAGCCAAGATCCCTCCTCCTACGAGCAGTACTTC. Translating gives CASSQDPSSYEQYF. V and J are TRBV27 and TRBJ2-7; D unclear. CDR1 MNHEY and CDR2 SMNVEV come from the germline V gene (reference sequence). V gave up 6 bases and J gave up 0 bases, with 12 bases separating them. This CDR3 has 14 amino acids.

This clone was recorded only once. This chain joins TRBV6-1 and TRBJ1-5; 8 bases map to TRBD1. J lost 2 bases, V lost 5 bases, and 5 bases had no gene match. Germline CDR1 and CDR2: MNHNS and SASEGT. This CDR3 region has 15 residues. CDR3 nucleotide sequence: TGTGCCAGCAGTCAGCCGGGACAGGGCAATCAGCCCCAGCATTTT. Translated: CASSQPGQGNQPQHF.

The chain couples TRBV6-1 to TRBJ1-5, with 8 bases lining up with TRBD1. Losses at the gene ends were 6 bases for V and 1 base for J; bases not matched to a gene: 2. Germline V gene lookup returns CDR1 MNHNS and CDR2 SASEGT. This CDR3 region has 14 residues. Here the CDR3 DNA reads TGTGCCAGCAGGACAGGGGTAAGCAATCAGCCCCAGCATTTT. This sequence encodes CASRTGVSNQPQHF.

The chain recombines TRBV29-1 with TRBJ2-1; 9 bases are shared with TRBD1. Trimming removed 7 bases from V and 5 bases from J; junction bases left unmatched: 12. The germline V gene encodes CDR1 SQVTM and CDR2 ANQGSEA. This CDR3 is built from 15 residues. In nucleotides, the CDR3 is TGCAGCGCCCAAGTAGGACAGGGGCTGAACAATGAGCAGTTCTTC. Its translation: CSAQVGQGLNNEQFF.

This clone has more than one count but fewer than ten. The gene calls are TRBV19 and TRBJ2-3; tentative D call: TRBD2 (5 bases). This CDR3 is built from 14 residues. Trimming pared 5 bases from V and 0 bases from J, leaving 9 bases between. Germline V gene data show CDR1 as LNHDA and CDR2 as SQIVND (reference sequence). CDR3 nucleotides: TGTGCCAGTAGTTCCCGGGGAAGCACAGATACGCAGTATTTT. Its protein is CASSSRGSTDTQYF.

This clone was detected only once. The DNA of the CDR3 is TGTGCCAGCAGTTACCTTGACATTCAGTACTTC. Residues: CASSYLDIQYF. The chain uses TRBV6-1 and TRBJ2-4; D not certain. The germline CDR1 and CDR2 sequences are MNHNS and SASEGT. Trimming took 5 bases from V and 8 from J, leaving 7 bases between them. The CDR3 extends over 11 amino acids.

The chain employs TRBV7-2 and TRBJ2-1; D is uncertain. Between the trimmed V and J ends, which lost 5 bases and 6 bases, there was a span of 17 bases. CDR3 length: 15 residues. In germline, CDR1 is SGHTA, CDR2 FQGNSA. Here the CDR3 reads CASSPERARVNEQFF. Written as DNA, the CDR3 is TGTGCCAGCAGCCCCGAGCGAGCTCGGGTCAATGAGCAGTTCTTC.

The chain links TRBV4-2 to TRBJ2-3; the D is unclear. Germline values: CDR1 LGHNA, CDR2 YNFKEQ. V was pared by 4 bases and J by 1 base, with 6 bases between. The CDR3 has 13 residues. CDR3 nucleotide sequence: TGTGCCAGCAGCCCCGACCGCACAGATACGCAGTATTTT. It yields the protein CASSPDRTDTQYF.